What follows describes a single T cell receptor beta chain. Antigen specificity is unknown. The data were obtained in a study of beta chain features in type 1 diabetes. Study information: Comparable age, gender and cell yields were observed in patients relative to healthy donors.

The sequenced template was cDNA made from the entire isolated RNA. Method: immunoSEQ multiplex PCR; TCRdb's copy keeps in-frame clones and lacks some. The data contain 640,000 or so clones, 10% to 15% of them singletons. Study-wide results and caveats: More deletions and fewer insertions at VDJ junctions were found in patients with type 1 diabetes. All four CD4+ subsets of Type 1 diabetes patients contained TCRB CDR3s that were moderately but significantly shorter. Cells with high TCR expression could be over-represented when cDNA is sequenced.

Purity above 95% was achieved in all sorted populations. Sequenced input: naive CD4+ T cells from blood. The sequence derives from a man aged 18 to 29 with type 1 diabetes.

The CDR3 DNA sequence: TGTGCCAGCAGCCTCGGACGTGCAGATACGCAGTATTTT. This codes for CASSLGRADTQYF. The chain employs TRBV5-4 and TRBJ2-3, with unresolved D. The CDR3 extends over 13 amino acids. From germline, CDR1 is SGHNT and CDR2 YYREEE (reference sequence). V lost 4 bases and J lost 4, with 10 bases in between.